This T cell receptor (beta chain) was recorded in a study of radiotherapy plus CTLA-4 blockade in lung cancer. For the study at large: Disease control was seen in 31% of patients, objective responses in roughly 17%.

Sequencing was performed with immunoSEQ multiplex PCR; in TCRdb, only in-frame clones are kept and a portion is missing. The table lists roughly 80,000 clones, 78% of them singletons, with 4% in the top ten. Findings and limits, study-wide: With interferon-beta, early dynamics of blood T cell clones were reported to best predict response.

On this clone itself: Its antigen remains unidentified.

The CDR3 contains 15 residues. The V gene's germline CDR1 is MNHEY and CDR2 SVGAGI. V was cut by 6 bases and J by 3 bases, with 17 bases left in between. The chain is built from TRBV6-5 and TRBJ1-1; perhaps TRBD1 as D (6 bases). The sequence was collected from a human donor with non-small cell lung cancer who had a partial response to radiotherapy plus ipilimumab. Some clones in this sample may be carry-over from other donors' samples. The source material was peripheral blood, sampled from a patient treated with radiotherapy plus ipilimumab. Here the CDR3 DNA reads TGTGCCAGCAGACGGATTACAGGGTCGGACACTGAAGCTTTCTTT. Translating it yields CASRRITGSDTEAFF.